This record looks at one T cell receptor (beta chain) sequence and its context. The data originate from a study of blood T cell repertoires in COVID-19. Study overall: Samples taken during acute and convalescent COVID-19 were collected in the United States, Italy and Spain. The cDNA or gDNA used as material had been derived from T cells, B-cell-depleted T cells, or PBMCs.

Seattle enrolled patients during active infection and tracked them longitudinally. How the authors handled the data: Scientists estimated how many nucleated cells there were by amplifying reference gene primers. Clones were read by immunoSEQ multiplex PCR, and TCRdb kept only the in-frame ones, dropping some. That table is the source of V, J and clone size, and D and trimming were worked out from the DNA. The sample includes hundreds of thousands of clones, roughly 80% of them seen just once. The CDR3 spans 19 residues. Per germline, CDR1 KGHDR and CDR2 SFDVKD. J gave up 5 bases and V 3 bases, and 12 bases lay outside the gene matches.

Sequenced sample: peripheral blood. The source of this sequence is a woman older than 75 with COVID-19, enrolled during active disease. The chain has TRBV24-1 and TRBJ2-2, with 12 positions matching TRBD2. CDR3: CATSDNEVRTSGTTGELFF. CDR3 sequence (DNA): TGTGCCACCAGTGATAATGAGGTTAGGACTAGCGGGACTACCGGGGAGCTGTTTTTT.